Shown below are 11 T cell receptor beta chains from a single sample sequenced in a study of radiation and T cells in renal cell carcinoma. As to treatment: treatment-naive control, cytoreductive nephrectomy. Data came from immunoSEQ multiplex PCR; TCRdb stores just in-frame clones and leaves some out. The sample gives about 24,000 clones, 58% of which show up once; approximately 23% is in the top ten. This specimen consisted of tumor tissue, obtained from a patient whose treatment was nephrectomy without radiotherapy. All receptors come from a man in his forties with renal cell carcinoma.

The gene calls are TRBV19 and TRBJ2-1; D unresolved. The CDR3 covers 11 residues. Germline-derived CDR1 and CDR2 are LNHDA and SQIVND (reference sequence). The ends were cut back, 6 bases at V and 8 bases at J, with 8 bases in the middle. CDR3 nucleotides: TGTGCCAGTAGAGGATGGGATGAGCAGTTCTTC. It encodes CASRGWDEQFF.

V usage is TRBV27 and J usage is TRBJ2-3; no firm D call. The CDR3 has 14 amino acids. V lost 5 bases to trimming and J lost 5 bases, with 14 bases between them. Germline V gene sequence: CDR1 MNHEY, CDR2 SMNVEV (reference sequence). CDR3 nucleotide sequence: TGTGCCAGCAGTCCCACCCCCTCGGGAGATACGCAGTATTTT. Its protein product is CASSPTPSGDTQYF.

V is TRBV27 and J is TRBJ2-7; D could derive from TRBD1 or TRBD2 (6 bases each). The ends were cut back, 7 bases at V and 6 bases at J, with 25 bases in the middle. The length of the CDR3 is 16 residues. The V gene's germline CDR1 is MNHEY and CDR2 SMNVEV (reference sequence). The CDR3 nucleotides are TGTGCCAGCAATCCCTTAGCGGCTGTAGGGGGGAGCGAGCAGTACGTC. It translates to CASNPLAAVGGSEQYV.

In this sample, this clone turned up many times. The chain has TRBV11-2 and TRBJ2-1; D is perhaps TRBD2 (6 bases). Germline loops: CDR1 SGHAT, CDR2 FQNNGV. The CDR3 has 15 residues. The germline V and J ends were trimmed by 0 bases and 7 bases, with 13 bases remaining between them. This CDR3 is CASSLESGAGNEQFF. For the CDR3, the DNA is TGTGCCAGCAGCTTAGAGTCGGGAGCTGGGAATGAGCAGTTCTTC.

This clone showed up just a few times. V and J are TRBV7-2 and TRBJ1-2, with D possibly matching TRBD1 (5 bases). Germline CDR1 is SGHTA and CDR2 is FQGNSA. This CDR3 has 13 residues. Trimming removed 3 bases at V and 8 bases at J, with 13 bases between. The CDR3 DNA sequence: TGTGCCAGCAGCTTGATTCCCGGGGGAGGCTACACCTTC. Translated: CASSLIPGGGYTF. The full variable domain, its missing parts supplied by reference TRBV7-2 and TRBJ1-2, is GAGVSQSPSNKVTEKGKDVELRCDPISGHTALYWYRQSLGQGLEFLIYFQGNSAPDKSGLPSDRFSAERTGGSVSTLTIQRTQQEDSAVYLCASSLIPGGGYTFGSGTRLTVV.

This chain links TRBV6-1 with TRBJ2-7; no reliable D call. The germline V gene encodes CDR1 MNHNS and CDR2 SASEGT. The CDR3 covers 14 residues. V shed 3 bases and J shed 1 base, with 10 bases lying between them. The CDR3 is CASSDNHRSYEQYV. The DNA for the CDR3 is TGTGCCAGCAGTGATAATCACAGATCCTACGAGCAGTACGTC.

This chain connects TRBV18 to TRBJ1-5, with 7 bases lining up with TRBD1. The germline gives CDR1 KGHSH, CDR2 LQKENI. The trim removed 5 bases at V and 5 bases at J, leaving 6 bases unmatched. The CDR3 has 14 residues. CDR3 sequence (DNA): TGTGCCAGCTCAAGACAGGGTTCAGATCAGCCCCAGCATTTT. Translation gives CASSRQGSDQPQHF.

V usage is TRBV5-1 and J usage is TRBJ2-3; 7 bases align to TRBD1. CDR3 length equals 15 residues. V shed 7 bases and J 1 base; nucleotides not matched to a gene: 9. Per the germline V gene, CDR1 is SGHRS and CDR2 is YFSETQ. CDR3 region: CASGRQGSGTDTQYF. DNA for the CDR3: TGCGCCAGCGGCCGACAGGGATCGGGCACAGATACGCAGTATTTT.

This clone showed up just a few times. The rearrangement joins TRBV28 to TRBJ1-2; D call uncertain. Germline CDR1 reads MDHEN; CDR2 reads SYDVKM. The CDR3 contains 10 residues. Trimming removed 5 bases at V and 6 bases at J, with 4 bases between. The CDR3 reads CASSGDGYTF. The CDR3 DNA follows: TGTGCCAGCAGTGGGGATGGCTACACCTTC.

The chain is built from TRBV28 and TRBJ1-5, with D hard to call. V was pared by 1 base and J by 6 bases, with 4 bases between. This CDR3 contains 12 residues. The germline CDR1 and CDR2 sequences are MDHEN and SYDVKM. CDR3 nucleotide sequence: TGTGCCAGCAGTTTATCGAGTCAGCCCCAGCATTTT. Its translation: CASSLSSQPQHF.

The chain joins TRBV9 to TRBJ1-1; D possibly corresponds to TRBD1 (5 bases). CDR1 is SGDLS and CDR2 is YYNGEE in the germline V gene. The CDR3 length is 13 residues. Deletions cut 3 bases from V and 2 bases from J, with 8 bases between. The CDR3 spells CASSGRGNTEAFF. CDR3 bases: TGTGCCAGCAGCGGCCGGGGCAACACTGAAGCTTTCTTT.